One and the same sample provided the 3 T cell receptor beta chains below, sequenced in a study of blood T cell repertoires in COVID-19. Libraries were prepared by immunoSEQ multiplex PCR; TCRdb keeps only in-frame clonotypes and omits some of them. The sample shows approximately 250,000 clones, roughly 90% of them seen only once. Sequenced sample: PBMCs or T cells enriched from blood (not recorded which). The origin of the receptors is a man between 35 and 55 years old who had been exposed to COVID-19.

This chain links TRBV11-3 with TRBJ2-1; D is perhaps TRBD2 (6 bases). Germline CDR1 and CDR2: SGHNT and YENEEA. The CDR3 has 16 residues. V shed 3 bases and J shed 2 bases, with 14 bases lying between them. CDR3 bases: TGTGCCAGCAGCTTTCTTGCTAGCGAAACCTACAATGAGCAGTTCTTC. It specifies CASSFLASETYNEQFF.

V gene TRBV5-1 combines with J gene TRBJ1-1; tentatively, D is TRBD1 (6 bases). CDR3 length equals 16 residues. The V end was cut by 4 bases, the J end by 4 bases, with 20 bases between. The germline CDR1 and CDR2 sequences are SGHRS and YFSETQ. The CDR3 coding sequence is TGCGCCAGCAGCCCAGGACAGTGGGGATGGGGCACTGAAGCTTTCTTT. It translates to CASSPGQWGWGTEAFF.

The chain uses TRBV9 and TRBJ2-3; 8 bases line up with TRBD1. The V segment lost 2 bases and the J segment 0 bases; nucleotides outside the gene matches: 5. Germline CDR1 is SGDLS and CDR2 is YYNGEE. The CDR3 extends over 16 amino acids. CDR3 nucleotides: TGTGCCAGCAGCGTCGGACAGGGACCTAGCACAGATACGCAGTATTTT. This translates into CASSVGQGPSTDTQYF.